This T cell receptor beta chain emerged from a study of cytomegalovirus exposure and HLA in healthy donors. Primers included in the PCR were 60 Vbeta and 13 Jbeta primers. This table comes from immunoSEQ multiplex PCR, and its TCRdb copy is limited to in-frame clones, with some not included. In the table there are around 140,000 clones, roughly 9.8% of which are singletons. CDR3 length: 15 residues. CDR1 is SGHTA and CDR2 is FQGNSA in the germline V gene. V was pared by 3 bases and J by 3 bases, with 6 bases of the junction left unmatched. The sequence was obtained from a man between 45 and 60 years old in good health and CMV-seronegative. Sequencing used PBMCs. The chain links TRBV7-2 to TRBJ2-7; 9 nucleotides match TRBD2. As DNA, the CDR3 is TGTGCCAGCAGCTTGGCGGGACTAGCCGACTACGAGCAGTACTTC. It yields the protein CASSLAGLADYEQYF.